Sequencing of this T cell receptor (beta chain) was carried out in a study of control samples from healthy donors and cancer patients. Sequenced by immunoSEQ multiplex PCR; TCRdb stores in-frame clones only, minus some. Of around 70,000 clones in the sample, less than 95% were seen once. Trimming removed 1 base from V and 2 bases from J, with 12 bases in between. CDR1 and CDR2 from the germline V gene are MGHDK and SYGVNS. This CDR3 is 16 amino acids long. The sample taken for sequencing was blood. The chain carries TRBV25-1 and TRBJ1-5; D gene unclear. The TCR originated in a woman aged 30 to 39 in good health. CDR3 DNA sequence: TGTGCCAGCAGTGAATCTAGCCCCGTGGGCAATCAGCCCCAGCATTTT. It specifies CASSESSPVGNQPQHF.